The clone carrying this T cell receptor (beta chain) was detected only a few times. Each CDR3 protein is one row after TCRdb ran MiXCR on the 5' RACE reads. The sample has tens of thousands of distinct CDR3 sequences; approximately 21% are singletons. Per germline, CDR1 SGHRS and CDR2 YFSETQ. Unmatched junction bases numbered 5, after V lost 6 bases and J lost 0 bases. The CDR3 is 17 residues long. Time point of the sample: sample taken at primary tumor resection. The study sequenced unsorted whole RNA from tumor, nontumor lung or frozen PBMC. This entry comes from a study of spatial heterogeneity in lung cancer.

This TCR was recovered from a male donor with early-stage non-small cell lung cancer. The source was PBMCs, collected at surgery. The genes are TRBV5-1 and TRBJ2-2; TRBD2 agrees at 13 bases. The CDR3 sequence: CASTGTSGAANTGELFF. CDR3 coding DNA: TGCGCCAGCACCGGGACTAGCGGGGCCGCGAACACCGGGGAGCTGTTTTTT.